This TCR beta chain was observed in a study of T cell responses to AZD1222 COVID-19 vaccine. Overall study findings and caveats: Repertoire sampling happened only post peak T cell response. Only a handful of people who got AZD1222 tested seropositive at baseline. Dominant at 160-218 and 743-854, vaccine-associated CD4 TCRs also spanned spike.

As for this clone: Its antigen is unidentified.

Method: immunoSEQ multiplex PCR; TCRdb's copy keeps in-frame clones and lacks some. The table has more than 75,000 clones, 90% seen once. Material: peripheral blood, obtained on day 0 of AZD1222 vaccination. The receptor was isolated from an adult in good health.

The CDR3 bases are TGTGCCAGCAGCCCTGGAAGCGGGAGGGGTGCGTACGAGCAGTACTTC. Encoded protein: CASSPGSGRGAYEQYF. The V gene is TRBV7-2, the J gene TRBJ2-7; 10 positions match TRBD2. After removal of 5 bases from V and 4 bases from J, the junction contained 11 bases not matched to a gene. CDR3 length equals 16 residues. Germline CDR1 SGHTA, CDR2 FQGNSA.